The T cell receptor beta chain under discussion was sequenced for a study of T cell responses to AZD1222 COVID-19 vaccine (dated by TCRdb to the early 2020s). Regarding the complete study: AZD1222 recipients whose second dose came at about 4 weeks and those whose second dose came at about 12 weeks were combined into one group, since spike-specific TCR depth and breadth did not differ between the two schedules. A total of 233 trial participants underwent TCR sequencing, of whom roughly 210 received two doses of AZD1222 and approximately 25 received two doses of the MenACWY control vaccine. Trial participants were enrolled by age into subgroups of 18-55, 56-69 and 70-plus years, and around 140, 26 and 57 TCR-sequenced participants, respectively, were included in these subgroups. Overall study results and their limits: The 56-69-year group was small, and its depth increase did not reach significance, likely because of low power. No day 14 peak-response samples were available, so repertoires were characterized only after the peak T cell response. Reportedly, close to half of the unique spike-specific TCRs recognized epitopes lying outside the regions that are mutated in the B.1.351 and B.1.1.7 variants. Conclusions about previously exposed vaccinees were limited because only five to seven AZD1222 recipients were SARS-CoV-2 seropositive at baseline. The vaccine-associated CD4 TCRs covered the entire spike protein, and the dominant responses fell in regions 160-218 and 743-854. A significant rise in spike-specific TCR breadth and depth was observed after two AZD1222 doses relative to day 0 and relative to MenACWY recipients. Participants were mostly white British, with more females than males. The authors suggested clonal diversity may have been underestimated.

Worth noting for this clone: It lacks a known antigen. Base quality data are lacking; no much larger clone is found one base away.

The CDR3 regions of human TCRbeta chains were analyzed by immunosequencing. The authors processed their data as follows. Repertoire TCRs were matched against a reference library of SARS-CoV-2-specific TCRs generated with the MIRA antigen-specificity platform. Breadth meant the fraction of unique TCRs that were SARS-CoV-2-associated, whereas depth meant the fraction of total T cells that were SARS-CoV-2-associated. Using the MIRA data, every spike-specific TCR was mapped to the spike region that the TCR reacted to and assigned to either a CD4 or a CD8 class. Log10-transformed breadth and depth values were compared by one-way ANOVA with Sidak's multiple comparisons tests. TCRdb obtained this table from immuneACCESS and retained in-frame rearrangements with V and J assigned. These tables miss some clones; where compared with another copy, unresolved V genes account for less than half of the shortfall, and the remainder is unexplained. Clonal size and the V and J genes are those of that table, whereas D and trimming came from the DNA. Across this sample there are about 96,000 clones, with roughly 87% seen only once. More than 1.5% of the sample is in the top ten clones.

From the cysteine through the phenylalanine, the CDR3 covers 13 amino acids. The read is trimmed to its CDR3 DNA, 39 bases read in frame from base 1. V loses 3 bases, J loses 2 bases, and the germline ends lie 8 bases apart. CDR1 MDHEN and CDR2 SYDVKM are derived from the germline V gene. Per the publication, the time point label means: baseline before first vaccination. The vaccinee samples were drawn from two UK trials, COV001 and COV002, one of which was a single-blind randomized controlled phase 2/3 trial testing AZD1222 (ChAdOx1 nCoV-19) in healthy adults. Trial participant PBMC samples were collected at day 0 and day 28 after the second dose for TCRbeta chain sequencing.

Here the chain combines TRBV28 and TRBJ2-7; possibly the D gene is TRBD2, per 5 matching bases. The sequencing used peripheral blood, collected on day 0 of AZD1222 vaccination. This sequence originates from an adult in good health. Here the CDR3 is given as CASSLREAYEQYF. Read as DNA, the sequence is TGTGCCAGCAGTTTGAGGGAAGCCTACGAGCAGTACTTC.